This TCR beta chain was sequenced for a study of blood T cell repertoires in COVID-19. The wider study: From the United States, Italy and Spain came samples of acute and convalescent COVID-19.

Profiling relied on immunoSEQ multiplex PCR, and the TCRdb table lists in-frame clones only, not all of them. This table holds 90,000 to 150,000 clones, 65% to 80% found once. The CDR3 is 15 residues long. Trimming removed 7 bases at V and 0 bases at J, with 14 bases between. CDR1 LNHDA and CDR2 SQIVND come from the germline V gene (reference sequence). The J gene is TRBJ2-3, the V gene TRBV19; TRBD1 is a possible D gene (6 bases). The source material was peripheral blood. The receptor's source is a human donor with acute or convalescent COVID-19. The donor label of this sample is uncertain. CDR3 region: CASIQTGTSTDTQYF. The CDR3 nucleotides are TGTGCCAGTATTCAGACAGGAACTAGCACAGATACGCAGTATTTT.